The 24 T cell receptor beta chains presented below share a single source sample, sequenced in a study of blood T cell repertoires in COVID-19. Assay used: immunoSEQ multiplex PCR; TCRdb lists only in-frame clones, some missing. The data contain under 350,000 clones, approximately 88% of them singletons. Sequencing was performed on peripheral blood. The receptors were gathered from a man aged 50-59 years with acute or convalescent COVID-19.

The rearrangement uses TRBV2 and TRBJ2-5, with TRBD1 identical over 10 bases. This CDR3 contains 14 residues. The V gene's germline CDR1 is SNHLY and CDR2 FYNNEI. The V segment lost 8 bases and the J segment 4 bases; nucleotides outside the gene matches: 7. The CDR3 spells CASETGQGIETQYF. DNA of the CDR3: TGTGCCAGCGAGACGGGACAGGGGATAGAGACCCAGTACTTC. The whole variable domain, remainder taken from reference TRBV2 and TRBJ2-5, is EPEVTQTPSHQVTQMGQEVILRCVPISNHLYFYWYRQILGQKVEFLVSFYNNEISEKSEIFDDQFSVERPDGSNFTLKIRSTKLEDSAMYFCASETGQGIETQYFGPGTRLLVL.

This chain connects TRBV12-5 to TRBJ1-2; a weak D match, TRBD1 (6 bases). The ends were cut back, 2 bases at V and 9 bases at J, with 13 bases in the middle. CDR3 length: 13 amino acids. Germline values: CDR1 LGHNT, CDR2 FRNRAP. Here the CDR3 reads CASGLSQGRSYTF. The DNA for the CDR3 is TGTGCTAGTGGTTTGTCACAGGGTAGGAGCTACACCTTC.

This clone was picked up one time. The V and J genes are TRBV6-5 and TRBJ2-7; D is uncertain. The CDR3 length is 15 residues. Germline V gene lookup returns CDR1 MNHEY and CDR2 SVGAGI. V lost 4 bases and J lost 0, with 13 bases in between. For the CDR3, the DNA is TGTGCCAGCAGTTTCCGACTGGCCCCCTCCTACGAGCAGTACTTC. Its protein product is CASSFRLAPSYEQYF.

The genes are TRBV24-1 and TRBJ2-7; 7 bases map to TRBD1. Per the germline V gene, CDR1 is KGHDR and CDR2 is SFDVKD. The CDR3 spans 18 residues. Losses at the gene ends were 4 bases for V and 7 bases for J; bases not matched to a gene: 21. CDR3 protein: CATSDFRLTGFGVGEQYF. The CDR3 nucleotides are TGTGCCACCAGTGACTTCCGCCTGACAGGGTTCGGGGTGGGGGAGCAGTACTTC.

The V call is TRBV9, the J call TRBJ1-1, with D maybe TRBD1 (5 bases). The V gene lost 3 bases and the J gene lost 0 bases, with 15 bases spanning the gap. Germline loops: CDR1 SGDLS, CDR2 YYNGEE. This CDR3 region has 16 residues. This CDR3 is CASSGGESGMNTEAFF. CDR3 DNA sequence: TGTGCCAGCAGCGGGGGGGAATCAGGGATGAACACTGAAGCTTTCTTT.

This sequence joins TRBV7-8 and TRBJ1-5, with a possible D match to TRBD1 (5 bases). Germline lookup yields CDR1 SGHVS and CDR2 FQNEAQ. The CDR3 totals 14 residues. The V end lost 2 bases, the J end lost 7 bases, and 12 bases lay between the germline ends. The chain's CDR3 is CASSLYQGIQPQHF. The CDR3 bases are TGTGCCAGCAGCTTATATCAGGGAATCCAGCCCCAGCATTTT. Combining the CDR3 with reference TRBV7-8 and TRBJ1-5 gives the whole variable domain GAGVSQSPRYKVAKRGQDVALRCDPISGHVSLFWYQQALGQGPEFLTYFQNEAQLDKSGLPSDRFFAERPEGSVSTLKIQRTQQEDSAVYLCASSLYQGIQPQHFGDGTRLSIL.

The rearrangement joins TRBV9 to TRBJ1-3; 9 nucleotides align to TRBD1. The length of the CDR3 is 18 residues. The V gene's germline CDR1 is SGDLS and CDR2 YYNGEE. The junction had 11 bases not matched to a gene; V was cut back by 4 bases and J by 0 bases. The CDR3 is CASSLPGQGPFSGNTIYF. The CDR3 DNA reads TGTGCCAGCAGCCTTCCGGGACAGGGACCCTTCTCTGGAAACACCATATATTTT.

The gene calls are TRBV21-1 and TRBJ1-5; TRBD1, as called in the table, went unchecked against the DNA. TRBV21-1 is classified as a pseudogene. The CDR3 is 19 residues long. CDR3 bases: TGTGCCAGCAGCAAATGGGGCAGGGGTCCCCCCGATACCAATCAGCCCCAGCATTTT. Protein product: CASSKWGRGPPDTNQPQHF.

J is TRBJ1-4 and V is TRBV3-1 (or the pseudogene TRBV3-2); D unclear. The CDR3 has 15 residues. Germline-derived CDR1 and CDR2 are LGHDT and YNNKEL (reference sequence). V was pared by 1 base and J by 8 bases, with 14 bases between. CDR3 in DNA: TGTGCCAGCAGCCAAGTAAGGAGGGTAGGGGAAAAACTGTTTTTT. It codes for CASSQVRRVGEKLFF.

The V gene is TRBV6-1, the J gene TRBJ1-6; TRBD1 might be the D (6 bases). The CDR3 is 13 amino acids. Trimming removed 6 bases from V and 9 bases from J, with 12 bases in between. The germline V gene encodes CDR1 MNHNS and CDR2 SASEGT. The CDR3 nucleotides are TGTGCCAGCAGCCCCCGAGGGGGTTCACCCCTCCACTTT. It codes for CASSPRGGSPLHF.

The CDR3 sequence: CASSSETVYGNTIYF. CDR3 bases: TGCGCCAGCAGCTCAGAGACAGTGTATGGAAACACCATATATTTT. The gene calls are TRBV5-1 and TRBJ1-3, with D possibly TRBD1 on 5 matching bases. CDR3 length: 15 amino acids. Trimming pared 3 bases from V and 3 bases from J, leaving 13 bases between. Germline CDR1 reads SGHRS; CDR2 reads YFSETQ. The whole variable domain, filled in from reference TRBV5-1 and TRBJ1-3, reads KAGVTQTPRYLIKTRGQQVTLSCSPISGHRSVSWYQQTPGQGLQFLFEYFSETQRNKGNFPGRFSGRQFSNSRSEMNVSTLELGDSALYLCASSSETVYGNTIYFGEGSWLTVV.

The chain's CDR3 is CASSLSGRAGYEQYF. The CDR3 DNA reads TGTGCCAGCAGTTTATCGGGACGAGCGGGCTACGAGCAGTACTTC. J is TRBJ2-7 and V is TRBV27; D may be TRBD2 (6 bases). This CDR3 is built from 15 residues. The V and J ends lost 0 bases and 3 bases respectively, with 12 bases between them. Germline CDR1 and CDR2: MNHEY and SMNVEV (reference sequence).

The chain employs TRBV11-3 and TRBJ2-7, with TRBD1 identical over 11 bases. Unmatched junction bases numbered 4, after V lost 5 bases and J lost 10 bases. Per germline, CDR1 SGHNT and CDR2 YENEEA. The CDR3 totals 12 residues. The CDR3 region is CASSPGQGVQYF. CDR3 coding DNA: TGTGCCAGCAGCCCGGGACAGGGGGTCCAGTACTTC.

V usage is TRBV4-1 and J usage is TRBJ2-3; 10 bases align to TRBD2. V lost 6 bases to trimming and J lost 4 bases; unmatched junction nucleotides: 13. The CDR3 runs to 17 residues. Germline values: CDR1 MGHRA, CDR2 YSYEKL. The CDR3 DNA follows: TGCGCCAGCAGTCCTTGGGGAGCGGGGGGGCCAGCAGATACGCAGTATTTT. Translated: CASSPWGAGGPADTQYF.

This chain uses TRBV3-1 (or the pseudogene TRBV3-2) with TRBJ2-3; possible D gene TRBD1, 6 bases. V was cut by 0 bases and J by 14 bases, with 18 bases left in between. This CDR3 is 14 amino acids long. From germline, CDR1 is LGHDT and CDR2 YNNKEL (reference sequence). CDR3 coding DNA: TGTGCCAGCAGCCAAGATGCGGCACAGGGTTTACCGTATTTT. It encodes CASSQDAAQGLPYF.

The chain links TRBV7-9 to TRBJ1-2; D possibly corresponds to TRBD1 (6 bases). The CDR3 extends over 16 amino acids. V lost 3 bases and J lost 0, with 14 bases in between. Germline V CDR1 and CDR2: SEHNR, FQNEAQ (reference sequence). CDR3 region: CASSLVQGNSNYGYTF. CDR3 nucleotides: TGTGCCAGCAGCTTGGTACAGGGCAACTCTAACTATGGCTACACCTTC.

This chain joins TRBV2 and TRBJ2-7; tentative D call: TRBD1 (6 bases). Germline lookup yields CDR1 SNHLY and CDR2 FYNNEI. V was trimmed by 3 bases and J by 1 base, leaving 13 bases between them. The CDR3 extends over 15 amino acids. CDR3 region: CASSEGHRESYEQYF. CDR3 DNA: TGTGCCAGCAGTGAGGGGCACAGGGAGTCCTACGAGCAGTACTTC.

The chain links TRBV7-8 to TRBJ1-1; D not resolved. CDR3 length: 12 amino acids. Trimming removed 7 bases from V and 6 bases from J, with 12 bases in between. Germline CDR1 and CDR2: SGHVS and FQNEAQ. CDR3 protein: CASTPGGPEAFF. In nucleotides, the CDR3 is TGTGCCAGCACCCCGGGAGGGCCTGAAGCTTTCTTT.

The chain carries TRBV5-1 and TRBJ2-1, with 12 positions matching TRBD2. The junction had 7 bases not matched to a gene; V was cut back by 4 bases and J by 5 bases. This CDR3 spans 16 amino acids. CDR1 and CDR2 (germline): SGHRS, YFSETQ. CDR3 nucleotide sequence: TGCGCCAGCAGCCCGCTCCCTAGCGGGGGGGACAATGAGCAGTTCTTC. Its protein is CASSPLPSGGDNEQFF.

The genes are TRBV27 and TRBJ2-3; D uncertain. The CDR3 has 16 amino acids. Germline CDR1 and CDR2: MNHEY and SMNVEV (reference sequence). V shed 5 bases and J shed 0 bases, with 15 bases lying between them. CDR3 bases: TGTGCCAGCAGTCCCCGGGTCCAGTTTAGCACAGATACGCAGTATTTT. Amino acids: CASSPRVQFSTDTQYF.

The chain couples TRBV5-1 to TRBJ2-5; tentatively, D is TRBD2 (6 bases). The germline V gene encodes CDR1 SGHRS and CDR2 YFSETQ. The V end lost 0 bases, the J end lost 4 bases, and 13 bases lay between the germline ends. There are 15 residues in the CDR3. The DNA of the CDR3 is TGCGCCAGCAGCTTGGAGGGACTCCCTCGAGAGACCCAGTACTTC. It encodes CASSLEGLPRETQYF. Variable domain in full (rest from reference TRBV5-1 and TRBJ2-5): KAGVTQTPRYLIKTRGQQVTLSCSPISGHRSVSWYQQTPGQGLQFLFEYFSETQRNKGNFPGRFSGRQFSNSRSEMNVSTLELGDSALYLCASSLEGLPRETQYFGPGTRLLVL.

The rearrangement joins TRBV6-5 to TRBJ2-7, with 7 bases fitting TRBD2. The germline V gene has CDR1 MNHEY and CDR2 SVGAGI. CDR3 length: 14 residues. Trimming took 3 bases from V and 4 from J; bases not matched to a gene: 6. The CDR3 DNA reads TGTGCCAGCAGTTATTCCCGGGACTATTACGAGCAGTACTTC. Translation: CASSYSRDYYEQYF.

The chain has TRBV5-1 and TRBJ2-7, with D possibly TRBD2 on 5 matching bases. The CDR3 has 13 amino acids. Germline values: CDR1 SGHRS, CDR2 YFSETQ. V was cut by 0 bases and J by 6 bases, with 10 bases left in between. The CDR3 reads CASSLGGSGEQYF. The CDR3 DNA sequence: TGCGCCAGCAGCTTGGGAGGGTCGGGCGAGCAGTACTTC.

The CDR3 nucleotides read TGTGCCAGTAGTCCGGGGACAGGGCTCTCCTACGAGCAGTACTTC. Amino acid sequence: CASSPGTGLSYEQYF. The chain links TRBV19 to TRBJ2-7; the match to TRBD1 covers 9 bases. The CDR3 runs to 15 residues. Unmatched junction bases numbered 5, after V lost 5 bases and J lost 0 bases. Per germline, CDR1 LNHDA and CDR2 SQIVND (reference sequence).